This TCR beta chain was identified in a study of shared clonotypes between healthy human individuals. V lost 7 bases and J lost 4; bases outside the gene matches: 10. The V gene's germline CDR1 is LNHDA and CDR2 SQIVND (reference sequence). The CDR3 sequence is 16 residues long. Study-level points and caveats: Several donors showed sharing of about 4.7% of naive CD4 clonotypes. Generation of non-shared clonotypes was less probable than generation of clonotypes shared by all four donors.

Template for every sorted-subset replicate PCR totaled approximately 0.2 ug DNA, around 32,000 T cell genomes. Repertoires were generated with immunoSEQ multiplex PCR, while TCRdb's copy carries only in-frame clones and drops some. The data hold around 2.5 million clones, with approximately 94% observed a single time. Details on this clone: The antigen remains undetermined.

The receptor was isolated from a man aged 18 to 29 in good health. Some clones in this sample may be carry-over from other donors' samples. This chain links TRBV19 with TRBJ1-2, with 12 bases aligning to TRBD1. The sequenced sample was naive CD4+ T cells from PBMCs. The subset: CD45RA+ positively selected. CDR3 DNA: TGTGCCAGTACCGGTGGGACAGGGGGCTTCGGCTATGGCTACACCTTC. Translation: CASTGGTGGFGYGYTF.